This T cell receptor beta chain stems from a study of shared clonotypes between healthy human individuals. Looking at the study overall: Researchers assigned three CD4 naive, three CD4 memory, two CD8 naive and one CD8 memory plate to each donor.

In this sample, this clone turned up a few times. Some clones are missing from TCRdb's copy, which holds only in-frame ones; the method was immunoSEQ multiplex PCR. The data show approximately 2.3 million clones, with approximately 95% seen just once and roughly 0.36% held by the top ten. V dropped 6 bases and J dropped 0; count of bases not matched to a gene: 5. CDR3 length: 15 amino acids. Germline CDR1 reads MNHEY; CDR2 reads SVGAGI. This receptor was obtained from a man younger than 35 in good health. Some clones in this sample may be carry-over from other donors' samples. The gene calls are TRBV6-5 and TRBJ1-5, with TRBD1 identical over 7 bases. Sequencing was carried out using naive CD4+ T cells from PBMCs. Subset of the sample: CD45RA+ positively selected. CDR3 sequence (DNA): TGTGCCAGCAGCAGGGACAGCGCTAGCAATCAGCCCCAGCATTTT. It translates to CASSRDSASNQPQHF.